Below, 21 T cell receptor beta chains from the same sample are listed, as sequenced in a study of PD-L1 blockade in urothelial cancer. Regarding time point: pretreatment peripheral blood. Using immunoSEQ multiplex PCR, the repertoire was profiled, and TCRdb retains in-frame clones only, with some absent. The sample records about 95,000 clones, almost 90% being singletons. The material sequenced was PBMCs, taken around atezolizumab (anti-PD-L1) treatment. These receptor sequences come from a man aged 55-75 years with urothelial cancer.

The rearrangement uses TRBV4-3 and TRBJ1-1; D is ambiguous. The CDR3 runs to 13 residues. V was cut by 1 base and J by 1 base, with 4 bases left in between. Germline V gene data show CDR1 as LGHNA and CDR2 as YSLEER. The CDR3 region is CASSQVRNTEAFF. DNA of the CDR3: TGCGCCAGCAGCCAAGTTAGGAACACTGAAGCTTTCTTT.

The CDR3, as DNA: TGTGCCAGCAGCTCCCTACCCACAGATACGCAGTATTTT. Translating gives CASSSLPTDTQYF. This chain joins TRBV7-2 and TRBJ2-3, with D hard to call. Germline CDR1 SGHTA, CDR2 FQGNSA. Trimming pared 4 bases from V and 2 bases from J, leaving 7 bases between. The CDR3 has 13 amino acids. The full variable domain, rest sourced from reference TRBV7-2 and TRBJ2-3, is GAGVSQSPSNKVTEKGKDVELRCDPISGHTALYWYRQSLGQGLEFLIYFQGNSAPDKSGLPSDRFSAERTGGSVSTLTIQRTQQEDSAVYLCASSSLPTDTQYFGPGTRLTVL.

The chain has TRBV29-1 and TRBJ2-5, with D possibly being TRBD1 (5 bases). Germline V CDR1 and CDR2: SQVTM, ANQGSEA. CDR3 length: 13 amino acids. V gave up 3 bases and J gave up 1 base, with 9 bases separating them. The CDR3 region has the DNA TGCAGCGTTGAGCCAGGGTCCCAAGAGACCCAGTACTTC. It codes for CSVEPGSQETQYF.

The gene calls are TRBV19 and TRBJ1-5, with 9 bases matching TRBD1. Looked up from germline, CDR1 is LNHDA and CDR2 is SQIVND (reference sequence). The V and J ends lost 5 bases and 1 base, in that order; junction bases with no gene match: 0. The CDR3 is made up of 14 amino acids. The CDR3, as DNA: TGTGCCAGTAGTGACAGGGGGAGCAATCAGCCCCAGCATTTT. Translated: CASSDRGSNQPQHF.

J is TRBJ2-5 and V is TRBV11-3; D is possibly TRBD1 (6 bases). Germline CDR1 reads SGHNT; CDR2 reads YENEEA. V lost 5 bases and J lost 5, with 12 bases in between. The CDR3 loop spans 13 amino acids. This CDR3 is CASSRDIRETQYF. The CDR3 DNA follows: TGTGCCAGCAGCCGGGACATCCGGGAGACCCAGTACTTC.

The chain couples TRBV23-1 to TRBJ1-5; perhaps TRBD1 as D (6 bases). TRBV23-1 is placed among ORFs of uncertain function. The V gene lost 6 bases and the J gene lost 3 bases, with 27 bases spanning the gap. The CDR3 sequence is 19 residues long. CDR3 in amino acids: CASRDDFLDRKIFNQPQHF. CDR3 in DNA: TGCGCCAGCAGAGACGACTTTTTGGACAGAAAGATTTTCAATCAGCCCCAGCATTTT.

This sequence joins TRBV9 and TRBJ1-3, with a tentative D call TRBD1 (5 bases). This CDR3 is built from 16 residues. Germline CDR1 and CDR2: SGDLS and YYNGEE. V lost 4 bases and J lost 0, with 14 bases in between. CDR3 sequence (DNA): TGTGCCAGCAGCTCTACTCGACAGCCCTCTGGAAACACCATATATTTT. This translates into CASSSTRQPSGNTIYF.

The chain uses TRBV5-1 and TRBJ1-1, with D possibly TRBD1 on 5 matching bases. Germline CDR1 and CDR2: SGHRS and YFSETQ. V lost 5 bases and J 5 bases, leaving 13 bases between the germline ends. The CDR3 runs to 13 residues. DNA for the CDR3: TGCGCCAGCAGATTCGATCGGGGGACTGAAGCTTTCTTT. It yields the protein CASRFDRGTEAFF.

The chain employs TRBV5-1 and TRBJ2-5; no reliable D call. Trimming pared 1 base from V and 1 base from J, leaving 5 bases between. CDR1 is SGHRS, CDR2 YFSETQ, per germline. The length of the CDR3 is 13 residues. This CDR3 is CASSLNSQETQYF. The CDR3 DNA follows: TGCGCCAGCAGCTTGAACAGCCAAGAGACCCAGTACTTC.

The V and J genes are TRBV29-1 and TRBJ1-1; 7 nucleotides match TRBD1. Trimming removed 5 bases from V and 2 bases from J; junction bases left unmatched: 11. The CDR3 covers 15 residues. Germline V gene sequence: CDR1 SQVTM, CDR2 ANQGSEA. The CDR3 nucleotides read TGCAGCGTTTTGACAGGGACCCTGGTAAACACTGAAGCTTTCTTT. This sequence encodes CSVLTGTLVNTEAFF.

The rearrangement links TRBV19 to TRBJ2-7, with 7 nucleotides matching TRBD2. The V gene's germline CDR1 is LNHDA and CDR2 SQIVND (reference sequence). The CDR3 has 14 residues. Trimming removed 6 bases from V and 7 bases from J; junction bases left unmatched: 12. The DNA for the CDR3 is TGTGCCAGTAGCCGGTCTAGCGGCAGCGGAGAGCAGTACTTC. Amino acid sequence: CASSRSSGSGEQYF.

The V call is TRBV4-2, the J call TRBJ2-5, with a possible D match to TRBD2 (7 bases). The ends were cut back, 0 bases at V and 4 bases at J, with 12 bases in the middle. This CDR3 comprises 15 residues. Germline V CDR1 and CDR2: LGHNA, YNFKEQ. CDR3 residues: CASSQEGGAGETQYF. Here the CDR3 DNA reads TGTGCCAGCAGCCAAGAAGGGGGGGCCGGAGAGACCCAGTACTTC.

CDR3 amino acids: CASSLNRDRTGELFF. The CDR3 coding sequence is TGCGCCAGCAGCCTGAATAGAGATCGGACCGGGGAGCTGTTTTTT. V is TRBV4-1 and J is TRBJ2-2; unclear D gene. Per the germline V gene, CDR1 is MGHRA and CDR2 is YSYEKL. CDR3 length: 15 residues. Trimming removed 4 bases from V and 5 bases from J, with 14 bases in between.

The V call is TRBV9, the J call TRBJ2-5, with D maybe TRBD2 (6 bases). The CDR3 sequence is 15 residues long. Trimming stripped 4 bases from V and 5 bases from J, with 18 bases between. Per germline, CDR1 SGDLS and CDR2 YYNGEE. The CDR3 coding sequence is TGTGCCAGCAGCCCCGCCGGGGGTCAAGTTGAGACCCAGTACTTC. It is translated as CASSPAGGQVETQYF.

The DNA for the CDR3 is TGCGCCAGCAGCCAAGACGGGGGACCTCAGCCCCAGCATTTT. Its translation: CASSQDGGPQPQHF. This chain connects TRBV4-3 to TRBJ1-5, with a tentative D call TRBD1 (5 bases). The CDR3 covers 14 residues. Germline V gives CDR1 LGHNA, CDR2 YSLEER. V dropped 0 bases and J dropped 6 bases, with 9 bases sitting between them.

The J gene is TRBJ2-1, the V gene TRBV10-1; 11 bases match TRBD2. The germline CDR1 and CDR2 sequences are WNHNN and SYGVQD (reference sequence). V lost 5 bases, J lost 6 bases, and 9 bases stayed unmatched. The CDR3 is 16 residues long. This CDR3 is CASSPGLAGGGNEQFF. The CDR3 bases are TGCGCCAGCAGTCCCGGACTAGCGGGTGGGGGCAATGAGCAGTTCTTC.

The chain employs TRBV5-1 and TRBJ1-5; TRBD1 aligns across 7 bases. The CDR3 is 16 amino acids. V lost 1 base and J lost 3; bases outside the gene matches: 7. CDR1 and CDR2 (germline): SGHRS, YFSETQ. This chain's CDR3 is CASSLTGVAVNQPQHF. As DNA, the CDR3 is TGCGCCAGCAGCTTGACAGGGGTTGCCGTCAATCAGCCCCAGCATTTT.

This clone appeared a few times. V and J are TRBV19 and TRBJ1-2, with D unresolved. This CDR3 is built from 12 residues. Germline V CDR1 and CDR2: LNHDA, SQIVND (reference sequence). Trimming cost V 6 bases and J 10 bases, with 15 bases left between them. The CDR3 DNA reads TGTGCCAGTAGATCCCGTCGGGAGGACTACACCTTC. It is translated as CASRSRREDYTF.

This sequence joins TRBV6-1 and TRBJ2-5; 8 nucleotides align to TRBD1. With the DNA end fitting TRBJ2-7 better, the J assignment may be wrong. Germline loops: CDR1 MNHNS, CDR2 SASEGT. CDR3 length: 14 amino acids. CDR3 in amino acids: CASSPAGGAYEQYF. The CDR3 DNA reads as TGTGCCAGCAGTCCTGCAGGGGGCGCTTACGAGCAGTACTTC.

The genes are TRBV10-3 and TRBJ1-1; D not certain. The V gene lost 4 bases and the J gene lost 0 bases, with 6 bases spanning the gap. This CDR3 spans 13 amino acids. Germline assignment: CDR1 ENHRY and CDR2 SYGVKD. The DNA of the CDR3 is TGTGCCATCAGTGGGTCCATGAACACTGAAGCTTTCTTT. Its translation: CAISGSMNTEAFF.

This clone has a count of ten or more. This chain joins TRBV4-2 and TRBJ2-2; D is uncertain. V was cut by 0 bases and J by 2 bases, with 7 bases left in between. The CDR3 consists of 15 residues. CDR1 is LGHNA and CDR2 is YNFKEQ in the germline V gene. The CDR3 here is CASSQDGANTGELFF. CDR3 coding DNA: TGTGCCAGCAGCCAAGATGGAGCAAACACCGGGGAGCTGTTTTTT.